These 7 T cell receptor beta chains were sequenced from one sample in a study of shared clonotypes between healthy human individuals. Positive CCR7 selection of CD45RO-negative cells yielded the naive CD8 cells, and terminally differentiated effector memory CD45RA+ cells were excluded. The table came from immunoSEQ multiplex PCR; TCRdb's copy has only in-frame clones and leaves some out. Altogether roughly 2.1 million clones are present, about 92% being singletons, with the ten largest covering over 1.5%. Input material: naive CD8+ T cells from PBMCs. These receptors were collected from a man aged 18-30 years in good health. Some clones in this sample may be carry-over from other donors' samples.

The chain has TRBV29-1 and TRBJ2-7; 9 positions match TRBD1. The V segment lost 1 base and the J segment 5 bases; nucleotides outside the gene matches: 3. The CDR3 contains 13 residues. Germline CDR1 and CDR2: SQVTM and ANQGSEA. The CDR3 DNA reads as TGCAGCGTTGAAGGGACAGGGGTGCACGAGCAGTACTTC. Protein: CSVEGTGVHEQYF.

V is TRBV30 and J is TRBJ2-4; unclear D gene. CDR1 and CDR2 from the germline V gene are GTSNPN and SVGIG (reference sequence). V was shortened by 5 bases and J by 2 bases, with 16 bases between the two germline ends. The CDR3 totals 15 residues. CDR3 loop: CAWGPLVGPKNIQYF. As DNA, the CDR3 is TGTGCCTGGGGCCCCCTTGTAGGCCCCAAAAACATTCAGTACTTC.

The CDR3: CASSRRVRPGELFF. The CDR3 coding sequence is TGTGCCAGCAGTCGACGAGTTCGTCCCGGGGAGCTGTTTTTT. The rearrangement uses TRBV6-5 and TRBJ2-2; D ambiguous. Trimming stripped 5 bases from V and 6 bases from J, with 13 bases between. The CDR3 length is 14 residues. CDR1 and CDR2 from the germline V gene are MNHEY and SVGAGI.

The gene calls are TRBV5-5 and TRBJ1-1; D is unclear. Trimming left V 0 bases short and J 5 bases short, with 14 bases between. Germline loops: CDR1 SGHKS, CDR2 YYEKEE (reference sequence). The CDR3 loop spans 15 amino acids. CDR3: CASSLEGPVGTEAFF. The DNA of the CDR3 is TGTGCCAGCAGCTTGGAAGGGCCAGTAGGGACTGAAGCTTTCTTT.

This chain uses TRBV4-1 with TRBJ2-1, with D unresolved. Germline V lookup: CDR1 MGHRA, CDR2 YSYEKL. Trimming took 5 bases from V and 6 from J, leaving 2 bases between them. The CDR3 runs 10 residues. CDR3 amino acids: CASSANEQFF. Written as DNA, the CDR3 is TGCGCCAGCAGCGCCAATGAGCAGTTCTTC.

Worth noting for this clone: The sample has other DNA sequences that encode this CDR3 too. As DNA, the CDR3 is TGCGCCAGCAGACAGGGCGGCACTGAAGCTTTCTTT. Residues: CASRQGGTEAFF. This rearrangement joins TRBV5-1 to TRBJ1-1; D possibly corresponds to TRBD1 (6 bases). V was trimmed by 5 bases and J by 4 bases, leaving 9 bases between them. This CDR3 region has 12 residues. Germline CDR1 SGHRS, CDR2 YFSETQ.

The chain links TRBV9 to TRBJ2-5; TRBD1 aligns across 11 bases. The germline V gene has CDR1 SGDLS and CDR2 YYNGEE. The CDR3 is made up of 14 amino acids. V was clipped by 2 bases and J by 13 bases; unmatched bases: 10. CDR3 protein: CASSVRDRGGPGYF. CDR3 DNA sequence: TGTGCCAGCAGCGTCCGGGACAGGGGGGGCCCAGGGTACTTC. The whole variable domain, remainder taken from reference TRBV9 and TRBJ2-5, is DSGVTQTPKHLITATGQRVTLRCSPRSGDLSVYWYQQSLDQGLQFLIQYYNGEERAKGNILERFSAQQFPDLHSELNLSSLELGDSALYFCASSVRDRGGPGYFGPGTRLLVL.